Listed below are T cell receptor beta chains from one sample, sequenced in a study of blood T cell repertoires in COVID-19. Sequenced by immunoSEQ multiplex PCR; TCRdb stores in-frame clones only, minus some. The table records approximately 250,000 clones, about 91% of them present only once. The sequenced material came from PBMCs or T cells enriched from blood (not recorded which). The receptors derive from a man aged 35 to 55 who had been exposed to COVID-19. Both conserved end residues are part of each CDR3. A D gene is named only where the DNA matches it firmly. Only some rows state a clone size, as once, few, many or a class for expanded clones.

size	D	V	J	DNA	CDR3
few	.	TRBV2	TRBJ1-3	TGTGCCAGCATGGACTCGGTGGGGGGAAACACCATATATTTT	CASMDSVGGNTIYF
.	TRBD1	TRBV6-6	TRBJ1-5	TGTGCCAGCAGTCCCCGACAGGGGGCGACGCATCAGCCCCAGCATTTT	CASSPRQGATHQPQHF
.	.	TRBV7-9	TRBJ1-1	TGTGCCAGCAGCTTAGCGGGCGGACAGAAGGCTTTCTTT	CASSLAGGQKAFF
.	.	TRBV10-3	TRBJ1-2	TGTGCCATCAGTGTATCAGGGGCGGCTAACTATGGCTACACCTTC	CAISVSGAANYGYTF
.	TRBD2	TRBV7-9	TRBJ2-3	TGTGCCAGCAGCGTTGGACTAGCCTCACCTAATACGCAGTATTTT	CASSVGLASPNTQYF
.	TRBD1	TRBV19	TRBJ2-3	TGTGCCAGTTCTGGACAGGACTTTGGAGATACGCAGTATTTT	CASSGQDFGDTQYF
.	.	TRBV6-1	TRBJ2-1	TGTGCCAGCAGTGACCTCGGGAGAGAGCAGTTCTTC	CASSDLGREQFF
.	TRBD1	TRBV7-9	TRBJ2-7	TGTGCCAGCAGCACGACCGGGACAGAGTCCTACGAGCAGTACTTC	CASSTTGTESYEQYF
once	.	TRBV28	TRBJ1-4	TGTGCCAGCAGTTCTCGGGGAGAAAAACTGTTTTTT	CASSSRGEKLFF
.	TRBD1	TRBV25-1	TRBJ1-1	TGTGCCAGCAGTTCCAATCTGGGACAGGGACCGAACACTGAAGCTTTCTTT	CASSSNLGQGPNTEAFF
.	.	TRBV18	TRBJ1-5	TGTGCCAGCTCACCCCAGGGTATGGGTCAGCCCCAGCATTTT	CASSPQGMGQPQHF
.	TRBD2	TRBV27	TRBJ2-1	TGTGCCAGCAGTCCCGGACTAGCGGGAGTGTCCTACAATGAGCAGTTCTTC	CASSPGLAGVSYNEQFF
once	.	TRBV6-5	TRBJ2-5	TGTGCCAGCAGTTACGGTAGCGAGGTGGTGGAGACCCAGTACTTC	CASSYGSEVVETQYF
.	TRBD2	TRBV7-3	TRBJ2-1	TGTGCCAGCAGCGAGAGACTAGCCTTAGCAGCGGGCAATGAGCAGTTCTTC	CASSERLALAAGNEQFF